Each of the 17 T cell receptor beta chains below was sequenced from the same sample in a study of T cell responses to AZD1222 COVID-19 vaccine listed by TCRdb under 2021. Library construction relied on the immunoSEQ multiplex PCR assay. In its TCRdb copy, this immuneACCESS table keeps in-frame sequences only and misses some clones. Where compared with another copy, unresolved V genes explain less than half of these, and the others have no known cause. This sample lists over 70,000 clones; about 92% were detected once. The ten largest clones take up about 5.4% of the sample. The sample's time point, from its label and the paper: about 28 days (+/-7) after the second vaccine dose. The input for sequencing was peripheral blood, taken 28 days after the second AZD1222 dose. Source of these receptors: an adult who received the AZD1222 COVID-19 vaccine.

This clone was counted between two and nine times. The chain employs TRBV19 and TRBJ2-7; weak D call: TRBD1 (6 bases). This CDR3 is 15 amino acids long. Germline CDR1 is LNHDA and CDR2 is SQIVND (reference sequence). The V gene lost 5 bases and the J gene lost 2 bases, with 16 bases spanning the gap. The CDR3 DNA is TGTGCCAGTAGTGCCACAGGGAACGGGGCCTACGAGCAGTACTTC. It translates to CASSATGNGAYEQYF.

CDR3 sequence reads: CASSYSYAPTNEKLFF. The CDR3 bases are TGTGCCAGCAGTTACTCGTATGCGCCAACTAATGAAAAACTGTTTTTT. The chain combines TRBV6-2 or TRBV6-3 with TRBJ1-4; D call uncertain. Germline assignment: CDR1 MNHEY and CDR2 SVGEGT. Trimming left V 0 bases short and J 0 bases short, with 8 bases between. CDR3 size: 16 residues.

The chain uses TRBV19 and TRBJ1-2; unclear D gene. V shed 6 bases and J shed 1 base, with 15 bases lying between them. This CDR3 has 15 amino acids. Germline lookup yields CDR1 LNHDA and CDR2 SQIVND (reference sequence). CDR3 sequence (DNA): TGTGCCAGTAGCAGGACTGGGGTATTTAACTATGGCTACACCTTC. Translation: CASSRTGVFNYGYTF. Based on the CDR3 plus reference TRBV19 and TRBJ1-2, the full variable domain is DGGITQSPKYLFRKEGQNVTLSCEQNLNHDAMYWYRQDPGQGLRLIYYSQIVNDFQKGDIAEGYSVSREKKESFPLTVTSAQKNPTAFYLCASSRTGVFNYGYTFGSGTRLTVV.

The rearrangement joins TRBV5-5 to TRBJ2-7; the D is unclear. V lost 2 bases and J lost 1, with 13 bases in between. Germline loops: CDR1 SGHKS, CDR2 YYEKEE (reference sequence). The CDR3 is 15 amino acids. The CDR3 is CASSFSGQASYEQYV. The CDR3 DNA reads as TGTGCCAGCAGCTTCTCGGGCCAGGCATCCTACGAGCAGTACGTC.

V gene TRBV18 combines with J gene TRBJ1-1; 7 bases agree with TRBD1. Germline V gene data show CDR1 as KGHSH and CDR2 as LQKENI. The CDR3 loop spans 13 amino acids. V trimming: 3 bases; J trimming: 10 bases; junction bases outside the gene matches: 8. The CDR3 coding sequence is TGTGCCAGCTCACCCGCGACAGGGTCGGGAGCTTTCTTT. Translated, it gives CASSPATGSGAFF.

In nucleotides, the CDR3 is TGTGCCAGCAGACCTCAGGGAGACACTGAAGCTTTCTTT. Translating it yields CASRPQGDTEAFF. The V and J genes are TRBV5-4 and TRBJ1-1, with D possibly matching TRBD1 (5 bases). Germline-derived CDR1 and CDR2 are SGHNT and YYREEE (reference sequence). The CDR3 is 13 amino acids. The V and J ends lost 5 bases and 3 bases respectively, with 11 bases between them.

This clone was seen only once. This chain uses TRBV18 with TRBJ1-4; D perhaps matches TRBD1 (5 bases). The germline V gene has CDR1 KGHSH and CDR2 LQKENI. The CDR3 runs to 15 residues. V lost 3 bases and J 7 bases, leaving 15 bases between the germline ends. CDR3 coding DNA: TGTGCCAGCTCACCGCCAGGGAAGAGGGGTGAAAAACTGTTTTTT. Translated: CASSPPGKRGEKLFF.

V gene TRBV10-3 combines with J gene TRBJ2-5; a possible D gene is TRBD2 (6 bases). CDR1 ENHRY and CDR2 SYGVKD come from the germline V gene. The CDR3 is 15 amino acids. Trimming stripped 6 bases from V and 1 base from J, with 15 bases between. CDR3 sequence: CAISQKREVQETQYF. In nucleotides, the CDR3 is TGTGCCATCAGCCAGAAAAGGGAGGTCCAAGAGACCCAGTACTTC.

This clone has just one count. V and J are TRBV3-1 (or the pseudogene TRBV3-2) and TRBJ2-1; TRBD2 matches 10 bases. The germline V gene has CDR1 LGHDT and CDR2 YNNKEL (reference sequence). This CDR3 comprises 16 residues. After removal of 4 bases from V and 5 bases from J, the junction contained 8 bases not matched to a gene. DNA for the CDR3: TGTGCCAGCAGCCCCCATAGCGGGGGGTACGACAATGAGCAGTTCTTC. It encodes CASSPHSGGYDNEQFF.

This sequence joins TRBV11-1 and TRBJ2-3, with D perhaps assigned TRBD1 or TRBD2 (6 bases each). Germline V CDR1 and CDR2: SGHAT, FQDESV (reference sequence). There are 16 residues in the CDR3. V lost 2 bases and J 2 bases, leaving 14 bases between the germline ends. The CDR3 reads CASSLPRGGPTDTQYF. For the CDR3, the DNA is TGTGCCAGCAGCTTACCTCGTGGGGGGCCCACAGATACGCAGTATTTT.

The genes are TRBV2 and TRBJ2-7; D might be TRBD1 or TRBD2, each matching 5 bases. The germline gives CDR1 SNHLY, CDR2 FYNNEI. CDR3 length equals 14 residues. V shed 3 bases and J shed 6 bases, with 15 bases lying between them. CDR3 sequence reads: CASSERDLLSEQYV. The CDR3 DNA reads TGTGCCAGCAGTGAGAGGGACCTGCTCTCCGAGCAGTACGTC.

This chain connects TRBV5-6 to TRBJ1-1, with D hard to call. The CDR3 is made up of 14 amino acids. Trimming cost V 1 base and J 0 bases, with 7 bases left between them. Germline CDR1 reads SGHDT; CDR2 reads YYEEEE. CDR3 loop: CASSLRRMNTEAFF. As DNA, the CDR3 is TGTGCCAGCAGCTTGCGCCGGATGAACACTGAAGCTTTCTTT.

V and J are TRBV4-1 and TRBJ1-4; D is undetermined. The V end was cut by 1 base, the J end by 1 base, with 7 bases between. The CDR3 loop spans 15 amino acids. From germline, CDR1 is MGHRA and CDR2 YSYEKL. The CDR3 here is CASSQVLGTNEKLFF. CDR3 nucleotide sequence: TGCGCCAGCAGCCAAGTACTAGGAACTAATGAAAAACTGTTTTTT.

This clone was counted only a few times. CDR3 residues: CASSHLDSRSNQPQHF. The CDR3 coding sequence is TGTGCCAGCAGCCATCTGGACAGCCGCAGCAATCAGCCCCAGCATTTT. V is TRBV7-9 and J is TRBJ1-5; TRBD1 is a possible D gene (6 bases). The CDR3 is 16 residues long. V dropped 5 bases and J dropped 1 base, with 15 bases sitting between them. Germline V gene sequence: CDR1 SEHNR, CDR2 FQNEAQ (reference sequence). The variable domain in full, with the rest retrieved from reference TRBV7-9 and TRBJ1-5, is DTGVSQNPRHKITKRGQNVTFRCDPISEHNRLYWYRQTLGQGPEFLTYFQNEAQLEKSRLLSDRFSAERPKGSFSTLEIQRTEQGDSAMYLCASSHLDSRSNQPQHFGDGTRLSIL.

The chain joins TRBV28 to TRBJ2-7, with D unclear. The CDR3 totals 11 residues. Deletions cut 1 base from V and 4 bases from J, with 2 bases between. Per germline, CDR1 MDHEN and CDR2 SYDVKM. CDR3 sequence reads: CASSLLYEQYF. DNA of the CDR3: TGTGCCAGCAGTTTATTGTACGAGCAGTACTTC.

The chain couples TRBV7-3 to TRBJ2-5; 12 positions agree with TRBD2. Germline assignment: CDR1 SGHTA and CDR2 FQGTGA. This CDR3 comprises 16 residues. Trimming took 5 bases from V and 5 from J; bases not matched to a gene: 9. The CDR3 loop is CASSLAPSGGVETQYF. The CDR3 nucleotides read TGTGCCAGCAGCCTAGCGCCTAGCGGGGGGGTCGAGACCCAGTACTTC. Full variable domain (rest looked up from reference TRBV7-3 and TRBJ2-5): GAGVSQTPSNKVTEKGKYVELRCDPISGHTALYWYRQSLGQGPEFLIYFQGTGAADDSGLPNDRFFAVRPEGSVSTLKIQRTERGDSAVYLCASSLAPSGGVETQYFGPGTRLLVL.

The V and J genes are TRBV5-4 and TRBJ1-1; D remains unclear. The V gene lost 2 bases and the J gene lost 0 bases, with 5 bases spanning the gap. There are 13 residues in the CDR3. Germline V gene lookup returns CDR1 SGHNT and CDR2 YYREEE (reference sequence). CDR3 DNA: TGTGCCAGCAGCTTATACCTGAACACTGAAGCTTTCTTT. The encoded protein is CASSLYLNTEAFF.